The clone carrying this T cell receptor beta chain was recorded only once. Germline V gene data show CDR1 as SGHAT and CDR2 as FQNNGV. The CDR3 extends over 12 amino acids. Deletions cut 1 base from V and 8 bases from J, with 9 bases between. This sample was taken from a study of control samples from healthy donors and cancer patients. Repertoires were generated with immunoSEQ multiplex PCR, while TCRdb's copy carries only in-frame clones and drops some. The sample records about 85,000 clones, about 89% being singletons. The sample taken for sequencing was blood. V is TRBV11-2 and J is TRBJ2-7; a weak D match, TRBD1 (5 bases). This TCR came from a woman aged 60-75 years in good health. As DNA, the CDR3 is TGTGCCAGCAGCTTAGCGGCAGGGCAGCAGTACTTC. Its protein product is CASSLAAGQQYF.